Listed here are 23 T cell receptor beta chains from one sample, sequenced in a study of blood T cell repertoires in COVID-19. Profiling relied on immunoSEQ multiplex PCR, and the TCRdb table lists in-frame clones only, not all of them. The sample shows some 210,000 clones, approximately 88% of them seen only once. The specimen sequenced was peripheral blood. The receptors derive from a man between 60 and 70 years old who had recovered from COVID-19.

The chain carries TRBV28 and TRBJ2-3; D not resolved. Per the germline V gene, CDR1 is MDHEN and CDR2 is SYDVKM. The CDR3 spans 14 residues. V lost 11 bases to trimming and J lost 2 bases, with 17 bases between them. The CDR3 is CASMERLVTDTQYF. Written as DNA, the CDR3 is TGTGCCTCGATGGAGAGACTGGTCACAGATACGCAGTATTTT.

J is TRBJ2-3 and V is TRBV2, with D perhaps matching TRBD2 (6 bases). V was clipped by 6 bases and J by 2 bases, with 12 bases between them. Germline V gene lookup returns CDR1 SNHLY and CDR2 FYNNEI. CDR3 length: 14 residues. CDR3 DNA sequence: TGTGCCAGCAGGGACTACATAAACACAGATACGCAGTATTTT. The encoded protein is CASRDYINTDTQYF.

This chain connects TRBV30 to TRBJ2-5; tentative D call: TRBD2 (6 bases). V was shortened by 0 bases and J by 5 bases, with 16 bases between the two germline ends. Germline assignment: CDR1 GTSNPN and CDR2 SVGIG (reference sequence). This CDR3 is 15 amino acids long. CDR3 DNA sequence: TGTGCCTGGAGTGTACGGCTAGCGATTCAGGAGACCCAGTACTTC. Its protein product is CAWSVRLAIQETQYF.

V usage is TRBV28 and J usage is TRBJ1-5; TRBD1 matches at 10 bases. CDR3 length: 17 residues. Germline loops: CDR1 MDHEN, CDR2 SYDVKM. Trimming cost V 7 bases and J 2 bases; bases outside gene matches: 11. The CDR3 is CASTIGQGVGGNQPQHF. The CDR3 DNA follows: TGTGCCAGCACCATCGGACAGGGGGTTGGAGGCAATCAGCCCCAGCATTTT.

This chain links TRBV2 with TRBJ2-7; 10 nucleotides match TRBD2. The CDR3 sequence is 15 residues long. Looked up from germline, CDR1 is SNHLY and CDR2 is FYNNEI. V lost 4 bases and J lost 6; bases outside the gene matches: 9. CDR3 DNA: TGTGCCAGCAGTGCCCTACTAGCGGGAATAAGCGAGCAGTACTTC. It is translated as CASSALLAGISEQYF.

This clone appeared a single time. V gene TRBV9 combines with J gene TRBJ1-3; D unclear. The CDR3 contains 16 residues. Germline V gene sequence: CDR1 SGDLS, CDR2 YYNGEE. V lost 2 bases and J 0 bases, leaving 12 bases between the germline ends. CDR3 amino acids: CASSVNSGFSGNTIYF. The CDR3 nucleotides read TGTGCCAGCAGCGTTAATTCAGGTTTCTCTGGAAACACCATATATTTT.

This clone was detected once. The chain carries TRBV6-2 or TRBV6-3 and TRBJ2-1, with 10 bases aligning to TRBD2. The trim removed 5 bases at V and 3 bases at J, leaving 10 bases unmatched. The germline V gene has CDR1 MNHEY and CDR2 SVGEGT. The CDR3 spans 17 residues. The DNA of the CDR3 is TGTGCCAGCAGTGCCTTAAGGACTAGCGGCTACTACAATGAGCAGTTCTTC. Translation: CASSALRTSGYYNEQFF.

In DNA, the CDR3 is TGCGCCAGCAGCGGACAGGCGAACCATTACAATGAGCAGTTCTTC. Residues: CASSGQANHYNEQFF. V usage is TRBV5-1 and J usage is TRBJ2-1, with 7 bases aligning to TRBD1. The CDR3 totals 15 residues. The germline gives CDR1 SGHRS, CDR2 YFSETQ. The ends lost 4 bases at V and 4 bases at J; junction bases unmatched: 8.

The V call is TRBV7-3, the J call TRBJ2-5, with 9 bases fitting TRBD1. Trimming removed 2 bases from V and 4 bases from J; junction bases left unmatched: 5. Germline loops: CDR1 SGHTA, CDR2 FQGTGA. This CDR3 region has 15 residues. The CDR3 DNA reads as TGTGCCAGCAGCTTAGGGGGACAGGGACGAGAGACCCAGTACTTC. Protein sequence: CASSLGGQGRETQYF.

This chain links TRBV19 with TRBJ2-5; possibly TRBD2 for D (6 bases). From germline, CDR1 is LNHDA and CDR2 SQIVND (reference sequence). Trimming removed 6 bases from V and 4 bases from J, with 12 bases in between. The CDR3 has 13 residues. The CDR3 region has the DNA TGTGCCAGTAGGTCCCAAGCGGGAGAGACCCAGTACTTC. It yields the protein CASRSQAGETQYF. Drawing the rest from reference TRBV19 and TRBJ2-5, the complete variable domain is DGGITQSPKYLFRKEGQNVTLSCEQNLNHDAMYWYRQDPGQGLRLIYYSQIVNDFQKGDIAEGYSVSREKKESFPLTVTSAQKNPTAFYLCASRSQAGETQYFGPGTRLLVL.

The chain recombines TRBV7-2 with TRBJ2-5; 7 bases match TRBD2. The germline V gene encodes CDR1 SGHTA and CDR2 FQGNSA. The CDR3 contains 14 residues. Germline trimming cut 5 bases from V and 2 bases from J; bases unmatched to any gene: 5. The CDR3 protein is CASSSSGPQETQYF. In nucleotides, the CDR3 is TGTGCCAGCAGCAGTAGCGGGCCTCAAGAGACCCAGTACTTC.

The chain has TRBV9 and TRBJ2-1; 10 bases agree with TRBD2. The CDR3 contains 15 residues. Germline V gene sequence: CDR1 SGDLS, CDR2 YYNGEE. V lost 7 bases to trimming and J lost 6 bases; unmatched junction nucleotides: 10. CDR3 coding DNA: TGTGCCAGCGGGGGTGATAGCGGGAGGCGCAATGAGCAGTTCTTC. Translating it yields CASGGDSGRRNEQFF.

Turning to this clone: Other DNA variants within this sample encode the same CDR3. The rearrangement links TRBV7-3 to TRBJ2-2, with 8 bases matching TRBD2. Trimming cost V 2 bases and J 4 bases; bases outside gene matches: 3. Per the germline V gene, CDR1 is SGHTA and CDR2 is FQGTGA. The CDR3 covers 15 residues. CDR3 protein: CASSLGLAGTGELFF. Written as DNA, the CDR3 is TGTGCCAGCAGCTTAGGGCTAGCGGGCACCGGGGAGCTGTTTTTT.

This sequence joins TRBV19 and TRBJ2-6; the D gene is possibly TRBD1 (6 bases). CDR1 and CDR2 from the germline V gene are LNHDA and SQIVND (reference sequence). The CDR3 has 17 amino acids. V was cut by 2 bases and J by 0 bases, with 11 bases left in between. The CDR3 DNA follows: TGTGCCAGTAGTATAAGTGGGGGCCGCTCTGGGGCCAACGTCCTGACTTTC. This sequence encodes CASSISGGRSGANVLTF.

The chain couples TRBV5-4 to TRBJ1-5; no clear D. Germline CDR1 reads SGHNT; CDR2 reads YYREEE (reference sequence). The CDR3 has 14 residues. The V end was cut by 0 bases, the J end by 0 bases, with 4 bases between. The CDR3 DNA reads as TGTGCCAGCAGCTTGGACAATAGCAATCAGCCCCAGCATTTT. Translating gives CASSLDNSNQPQHF. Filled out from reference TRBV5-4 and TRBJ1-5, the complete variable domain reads ETGVTQSPTHLIKTRGQQVTLRCSSQSGHNTVSWYQQALGQGPQFIFQYYREEENGRGNFPPRFSGLQFPNYSSELNVNALELDDSALYLCASSLDNSNQPQHFGDGTRLSIL.

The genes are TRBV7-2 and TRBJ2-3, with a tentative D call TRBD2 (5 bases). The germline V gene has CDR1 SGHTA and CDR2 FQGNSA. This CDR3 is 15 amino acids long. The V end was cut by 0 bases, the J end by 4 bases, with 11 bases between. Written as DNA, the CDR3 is TGTGCCAGCAGCTTAGCGGGAGCCCCGCCAGATACGCAGTATTTT. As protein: CASSLAGAPPDTQYF.

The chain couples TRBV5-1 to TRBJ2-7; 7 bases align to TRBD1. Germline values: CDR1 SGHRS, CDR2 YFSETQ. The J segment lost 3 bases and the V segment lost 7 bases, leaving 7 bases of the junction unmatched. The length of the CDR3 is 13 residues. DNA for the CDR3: TGCGCCAGCCGATCGGCAGGGGGCTACGAGCAGTACTTC. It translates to CASRSAGGYEQYF. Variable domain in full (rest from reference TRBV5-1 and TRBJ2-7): KAGVTQTPRYLIKTRGQQVTLSCSPISGHRSVSWYQQTPGQGLQFLFEYFSETQRNKGNFPGRFSGRQFSNSRSEMNVSTLELGDSALYLCASRSAGGYEQYFGPGTRLTVT.

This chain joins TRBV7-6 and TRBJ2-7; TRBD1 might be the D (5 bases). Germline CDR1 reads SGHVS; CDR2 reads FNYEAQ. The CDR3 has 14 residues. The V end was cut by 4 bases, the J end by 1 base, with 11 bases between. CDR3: CASSSGQGSYEQYF. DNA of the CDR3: TGTGCCAGCAGCTCCGGGCAGGGTTCCTACGAGCAGTACTTC.

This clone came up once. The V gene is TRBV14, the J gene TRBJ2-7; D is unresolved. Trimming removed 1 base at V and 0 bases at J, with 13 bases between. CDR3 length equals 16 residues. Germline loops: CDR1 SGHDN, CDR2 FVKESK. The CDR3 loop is CASSQGYSPTSYEQYF. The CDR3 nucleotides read TGTGCCAGCAGCCAAGGCTACAGCCCTACCTCCTACGAGCAGTACTTC.

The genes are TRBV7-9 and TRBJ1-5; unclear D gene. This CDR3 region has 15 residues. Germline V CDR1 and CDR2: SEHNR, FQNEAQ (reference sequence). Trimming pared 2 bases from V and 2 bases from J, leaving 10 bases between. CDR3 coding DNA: TGTGCCAGCAGCTTAAGCATAACTGGCAATCAGCCCCAGCATTTT. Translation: CASSLSITGNQPQHF.

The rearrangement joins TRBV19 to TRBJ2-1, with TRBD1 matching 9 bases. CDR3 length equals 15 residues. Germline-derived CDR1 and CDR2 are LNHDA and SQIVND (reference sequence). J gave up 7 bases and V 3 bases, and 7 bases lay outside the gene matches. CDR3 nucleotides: TGTGCCAGTAGTATGTGGGACAGGGTAATAAATGAGCAGTTCTTC. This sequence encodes CASSMWDRVINEQFF.

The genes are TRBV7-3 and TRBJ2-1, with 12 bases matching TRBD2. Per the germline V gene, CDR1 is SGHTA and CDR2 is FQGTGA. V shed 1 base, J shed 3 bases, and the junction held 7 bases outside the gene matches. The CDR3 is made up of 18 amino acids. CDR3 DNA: TGTGCCAGCAGCTTAATGACGGCGGGACTAGCGGGCTACAATGAGCAGTTCTTC. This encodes CASSLMTAGLAGYNEQFF. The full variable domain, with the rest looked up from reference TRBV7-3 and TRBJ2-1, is GAGVSQTPSNKVTEKGKYVELRCDPISGHTALYWYRQSLGQGPEFLIYFQGTGAADDSGLPNDRFFAVRPEGSVSTLKIQRTERGDSAVYLCASSLMTAGLAGYNEQFFGPGTRLTVL.

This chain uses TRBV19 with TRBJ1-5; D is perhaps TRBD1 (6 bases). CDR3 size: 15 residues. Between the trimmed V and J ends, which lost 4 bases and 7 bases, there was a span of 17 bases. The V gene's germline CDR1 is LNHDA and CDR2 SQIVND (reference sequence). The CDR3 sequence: CASSTEQGRTQPQHF. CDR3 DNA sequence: TGTGCCAGTAGTACCGAACAGGGCCGGACCCAGCCCCAGCATTTT.